The rows below give T cell receptor beta chains drawn from one sample of a study of post-analysis software for immune sequencing data. TCRdb called the PCR reads again in MiXCR, with one record for every CDR3 protein. The sample shows 800,000 to 950,000 distinct CDR3 sequences, about 53% of them seen only once. The sequencing sample was made of blood. The receptors were gathered from a girl between 5 and 17 years old with multiple sclerosis. Both conserved end residues are part of each CDR3. The D gene is left open where the match is weak. The size entry is marked missing in some rows and otherwise reads once, few, many or a size class.

d_call | j_call | clone_size | v_call | cdr3_aa | cdr3_nt
. | TRBJ1-2 | . | TRBV18 | CASSVDGRQGYGYTF | TGTGCCAGCTCAGTGGACGGACGGCAAGGCTATGGCTACACCTTC
. | TRBJ2-6 | few | TRBV5-1 | CASSLYLGLPSPGANVLTF | TGCGCCAGCAGCTTGTACTTGGGACTGCCTTCTCCAGGGGCCAACGTCCTGACTTTC
. | TRBJ2-5 | . | TRBV5-5 | CASSLVWGLKTQYF | TGTGCCAGCAGCTTGGTGTGGGGCTTGAAGACCCAGTACTTC
TRBD1 | TRBJ1-6 | . | TRBV18 | CASSPPSQGVSNSPLHF | TGTGCCAGCTCACCACCATCCCAGGGGGTGTCAAATTCACCCCTCCACTTT
TRBD2 | TRBJ2-7 | . | TRBV20-1 | CSARSGSSYEQYF | TGCAGTGCCCGTAGCGGGTCATCCTACGAGCAGTACTTC
. | TRBJ2-5 | few | TRBV29-1 | CSPKRLLQETQYF | TGCAGCCCCAAACGCCTCCTCCAAGAGACCCAGTACTTC
TRBD1 | TRBJ1-2 | . | TRBV15 | CATSRGQGVRGYTF | TGTGCCACCAGCAGAGGGCAGGGGGTTCGCGGCTACACCTTC
TRBD2 | TRBJ2-1 | . | TRBV5-1 | CASSPQGLAGLNEQFF | TGCGCCAGCAGCCCCCAAGGACTAGCGGGTCTCAATGAGCAGTTCTTC
. | TRBJ1-1 | . | TRBV6-5 | CASTKEMGRTEAFF | TGTGCCAGCACCAAAGAGATGGGTAGGACTGAAGCTTTCTTT
. | TRBJ2-1 | . | TRBV7-9 | CASSFYGGLYNEQFF | TGTGCCAGCAGCTTCTACGGGGGCCTATACAATGAGCAGTTCTTC
. | TRBJ1-2 | . | TRBV9 | CASSVEADRWGIGYTF | TGTGCCAGCAGCGTAGAGGCAGATCGTTGGGGGATCGGCTACACCTTC
. | TRBJ1-6 | . | TRBV7-3 | CASSSRGIEGSPLHF | TGTGCCAGCAGCTCCCGGGGGATTGAGGGGTCACCCCTCCACTTT
. | TRBJ1-2 | . | TRBV29-1 | CSVEPPLYGYTF | TGCAGCGTTGAACCCCCCCTCTATGGCTACACCTTC
TRBD1 | TRBJ2-5 | few | TRBV12-3/TRBV12-4 | CASSRDRGTGETQYF | TGTGCCAGCAGCCGGGACAGGGGAACGGGGGAGACCCAGTACTTC
. | TRBJ2-5 | . | TRBV11-1 | CASSPLARATQETQYF | TGTGCCAGCAGCCCCCTCGCCAGGGCGACACAAGAGACCCAGTACTTC
. | TRBJ2-1 | . | TRBV2 | CASSEGLGRVVLNEQFF | TGTGCCAGCAGTGAAGGTTTGGGCAGGGTCGTTTTAAATGAGCAGTTCTTC
. | TRBJ2-7 | . | TRBV7-6 | CASSLELSQLEQYF | TGTGCCAGCAGCTTAGAACTATCACAGCTCGAGCAGTACTTC
. | TRBJ1-1 | . | TRBV29-1 | CSVDRPRLTLNTEAFF | TGCAGCGTTGACCGCCCCCGTTTGACCTTGAACACTGAAGCTTTCTTT
. | TRBJ2-5 | few | TRBV6-5 | CASRGVQETQYF | TGTGCCAGTCGGGGCGTACAAGAGACCCAGTACTTC
TRBD2 | TRBJ2-1 | . | TRBV20-1 | CSARDQREDNNEQFF | TGCAGTGCTAGAGATCAACGGGAGGACAACAATGAGCAGTTCTTC
. | TRBJ2-7 | . | TRBV14 | CASSPNTKEQYF | TGTGCCAGCAGCCCAAATACAAAGGAGCAGTACTTC
TRBD2 | TRBJ2-5 | few | TRBV6-1 | CASRHLGATSGRRETQYF | TGTGCCAGCAGACATCTGGGTGCTACTAGCGGGAGGAGGGAGACCCAGTACTTC
TRBD1 | TRBJ1-4 | few | TRBV29-1 | CSVSWTGSNEKLFF | TGCAGCGTATCGTGGACAGGGAGTAATGAAAAACTGTTTTTT
. | TRBJ2-1 | few | TRBV7-9 | CASSRDTYTDEQFF | TGTGCCAGCAGCCGGGATACCTATACGGATGAGCAGTTCTTC
. | TRBJ2-7 | . | TRBV9 | CASSVEASASYEQYF | TGTGCCAGCAGCGTAGAGGCTAGCGCAAGCTACGAGCAGTACTTC
. | TRBJ2-1 | . | TRBV27 | CASSLWRDENEQFF | TGTGCCAGCAGTTTATGGCGGGATGAGAATGAGCAGTTCTTC
TRBD1 | TRBJ2-7 | . | TRBV25-1 | CASSEGTGWDYEQYF | TGTGCCAGCAGTGAAGGGACAGGCTGGGACTACGAGCAGTACTTC